These T cell receptor beta chains were read from a single sample in a study of blood T cell repertoires in COVID-19. Clones were read by immunoSEQ multiplex PCR, and TCRdb kept only the in-frame ones, dropping some. The sample holds about 48,000 clones, around 79% seen once. Sequencing was done on a sample of peripheral blood. These TCRs come from a human donor with active or convalescent COVID-19. The donor label of this sample is uncertain. Each CDR3 is given with its conserved first and last residue. Each record gives: V gene, J gene, CDR3 protein.

V gene: TRBV24-1; J gene: TRBJ2-3; CDR3 protein: CATSDFGLAATDTQYF
V gene: TRBV7-9; J gene: TRBJ1-6; CDR3 protein: CASSIQGSPLHF
V gene: TRBV11-2; J gene: TRBJ1-1; CDR3 protein: CASHLQGARNTEAFF
V gene: TRBV7-8; J gene: TRBJ1-6; CDR3 protein: CASSLAWGPIGNSPLHF
V gene: TRBV6-5; J gene: TRBJ2-1; CDR3 protein: CASSPRNEQFF
V gene: TRBV19; J gene: TRBJ2-7; CDR3 protein: CARRPRQDNLYEQYF
V gene: TRBV7-3; J gene: TRBJ2-1; CDR3 protein: CANSFSAGGTNEQFF
V gene: TRBV19; J gene: TRBJ2-1; CDR3 protein: CASSKAIAGGGHEQFF
V gene: TRBV4-2; J gene: TRBJ2-7; CDR3 protein: CASSQGLAGGYEQYF
V gene: TRBV19; J gene: TRBJ1-1; CDR3 protein: CASSILQVNTEAFF
V gene: TRBV27; J gene: TRBJ1-2; CDR3 protein: CASSGYQGGGYTF
V gene: TRBV9; J gene: TRBJ2-1; CDR3 protein: CASSVAPNNEQFF
V gene: TRBV2; J gene: TRBJ1-4; CDR3 protein: CASTQRQGGEKLFF